The 20 T cell receptor beta chains below all came from one sample that was sequenced in a study of blood T cell repertoires in COVID-19. Profiled with immunoSEQ multiplex PCR; TCRdb holds only in-frame clones, not every one. The repertoire consists of 65,000 to 70,000 clones, with 70% to 80% occurring once and the leading ten covering roughly 20%. Sequences were obtained from peripheral blood. These receptors were obtained from a human donor in a cohort sampled during active COVID-19.

The chain has TRBV7-2 and TRBJ2-5, with a possible D match to TRBD2 (5 bases). The CDR3 contains 13 residues. Germline V gene sequence: CDR1 SGHTA, CDR2 FQGNSA. V gave up 6 bases and J gave up 1 base, with 9 bases separating them. The CDR3 coding sequence is TGTGCCAGCAGTCCCAGCGGCCAAGAGACCCAGTACTTC. This codes for CASSPSGQETQYF.

This clone was observed once. The rearrangement uses TRBV7-9 and TRBJ2-3; the D gene is possibly TRBD2 (5 bases). This CDR3 comprises 14 residues. V lost 8 bases and J lost 4, with 16 bases in between. Germline V gene lookup returns CDR1 SEHNR and CDR2 FQNEAQ (reference sequence). The chain's CDR3 is CASSHRVGADTQYF. As DNA, the CDR3 is TGTGCCAGCTCCCACCGCGTCGGGGCAGATACGCAGTATTTT.

This clone was seen once. The chain is built from TRBV2 and TRBJ2-2; 9 bases are shared with TRBD2. The CDR3 extends over 17 amino acids. Germline CDR1 reads SNHLY; CDR2 reads FYNNEI. Losses at the gene ends were 4 bases for V and 8 bases for J; bases not matched to a gene: 14. This chain's CDR3 is CASSVAGGPSSSGELFF. The CDR3 DNA reads as TGTGCCAGCAGTGTCGCGGGAGGGCCTTCCTCATCAGGGGAGCTGTTTTTT.

This chain connects TRBV6-2 or TRBV6-3 to TRBJ2-4; 10 bases map to TRBD1. Germline assignment: CDR1 MNHEY and CDR2 SVGEGT. The CDR3 has 15 amino acids. V was clipped by 5 bases and J by 7 bases; unmatched bases: 8. The CDR3 DNA follows: TGTGCCAGCAGTCACTACGGGACAGGGGACAACATTCAGTACTTC. Amino acids: CASSHYGTGDNIQYF.

The chain is built from TRBV5-4 and TRBJ1-3; D is possibly TRBD1 (5 bases). The CDR3 loop spans 14 amino acids. The V end was cut by 4 bases, the J end by 0 bases, with 8 bases between. CDR1 SGHNT and CDR2 YYREEE come from the germline V gene (reference sequence). The CDR3 is CASSDRLSGNTIYF. CDR3 nucleotide sequence: TGTGCCAGCAGCGACAGACTCTCTGGAAACACCATATATTTT.

This chain joins TRBV7-2 and TRBJ2-5, with TRBD1 matching over 7 bases. J gave up 5 bases and V 4 bases, and 10 bases lay outside the gene matches. The CDR3 totals 15 residues. Germline V gene data show CDR1 as SGHTA and CDR2 as FQGNSA. In DNA form, the CDR3 reads TGTGCCAGCAGCTACCAACAGGGGAACGGGGAGACCCAGTACTTC. Amino acid sequence: CASSYQQGNGETQYF.

V and J are TRBV30 and TRBJ1-5; 8 bases fit TRBD1. The CDR3 loop spans 14 amino acids. Trimming removed 3 bases from V and 2 bases from J; junction bases left unmatched: 3. CDR1 is GTSNPN, CDR2 SVGIG, per germline (reference sequence). CDR3 in DNA: TGTGCCTGGAGCGTGACAGGGGGCAATCAGCCCCAGCATTTT. It specifies CAWSVTGGNQPQHF.

The V gene is TRBV11-2, the J gene TRBJ2-5; 11 nucleotides line up with TRBD2. The junction had 6 bases not matched to a gene; V was cut back by 5 bases and J by 1 base. Germline V gene lookup returns CDR1 SGHAT and CDR2 FQNNGV. The CDR3 runs 16 residues. In DNA, the CDR3 is TGTGCCAGCAGCCAAGCTAGCGGGGGGCCCCAAGAGACCCAGTACTTC. It encodes CASSQASGGPQETQYF.

This chain connects TRBV19 to TRBJ1-5; D uncertain. Trimming removed 8 bases at V and 6 bases at J, with 11 bases between. The CDR3 is 12 amino acids. Germline values: CDR1 LNHDA, CDR2 SQIVND (reference sequence). CDR3 sequence (DNA): TGTGCCAGTTGTGGGGAGACTCAGCCCCAGCATTTT. It codes for CASCGETQPQHF.

The CDR3 DNA reads TGTGCCAGCAGCTTGCCCCCGGGACAGGGAGAGACCCAGTACTTC. Its protein is CASSLPPGQGETQYF. This rearrangement joins TRBV5-6 to TRBJ2-5; TRBD1 matches at 9 bases. V lost 1 base, J lost 4 bases, and 5 bases stayed unmatched. CDR3 length: 15 amino acids. Per germline, CDR1 SGHDT and CDR2 YYEEEE.

The chain recombines TRBV3-1 (or the pseudogene TRBV3-2) with TRBJ2-4; TRBD1 aligns across 9 bases. The V segment lost 1 base and the J segment 2 bases; nucleotides outside the gene matches: 9. Germline CDR1 LGHDT, CDR2 YNNKEL (reference sequence). The CDR3 has 18 amino acids. CDR3 sequence reads: CASSQALQGAPTKNIQYF. In DNA form, the CDR3 reads TGTGCCAGCAGCCAAGCCCTACAGGGGGCGCCGACCAAAAACATTCAGTACTTC.

V gene TRBV15 combines with J gene TRBJ2-3; D is possibly TRBD2 (5 bases). Deletions cut 5 bases from V and 0 bases from J, with 15 bases between. The germline CDR1 and CDR2 sequences are LNHNV and YYDKDF (reference sequence). The CDR3 contains 16 residues. DNA for the CDR3: TGTGCCACCAGCTCGGGGATCTTTTCTAGCACAGATACGCAGTATTTT. This translates into CATSSGIFSSTDTQYF.

This clone appeared a single time. The gene calls are TRBV6-1 and TRBJ1-3; TRBD1 aligns across 7 bases. The V gene end was trimmed by 4 bases and the J gene end by 4 bases; junction bases not matched to a gene: 10. The CDR3 has 16 residues. CDR1 and CDR2 from the germline V gene are MNHNS and SASEGT. The CDR3, as DNA: TGTGCCAGCAGTGGGAGGATCACAGGGGTCGGAAACACCATATATTTT. This sequence encodes CASSGRITGVGNTIYF.

This rearrangement joins TRBV19 to TRBJ2-2; D is perhaps TRBD1 (6 bases). V lost 6 bases and J 4 bases, leaving 12 bases between the germline ends. The CDR3 loop spans 14 amino acids. Germline loops: CDR1 LNHDA, CDR2 SQIVND (reference sequence). For the CDR3, the DNA is TGTGCCAGTAGGGGGGCGGCACTCACCGGGGAGCTGTTTTTT. Its protein product is CASRGAALTGELFF.

V gene TRBV6-6 combines with J gene TRBJ2-1; a weak D match, TRBD2 (6 bases). This CDR3 has 15 amino acids. Germline assignment: CDR1 MNHNY and CDR2 SVGAGI (reference sequence). V lost 4 bases and J 1 base, leaving 11 bases between the germline ends. CDR3 amino acids: CASSSFAGSYNEQFF. DNA of the CDR3: TGTGCCAGCAGTTCCTTTGCGGGATCCTACAATGAGCAGTTCTTC.

This clone has a handful of counts. This rearrangement joins TRBV28 to TRBJ1-2, with 7 positions matching TRBD1. CDR3 length: 14 residues. J gave up 10 bases and V 5 bases, and 13 bases lay outside the gene matches. Germline V gives CDR1 MDHEN, CDR2 SYDVKM. CDR3 sequence reads: CASSQGDGDHPYTF. In nucleotides, the CDR3 is TGTGCCAGCAGTCAGGGGGACGGGGATCATCCCTACACCTTC.

The chain combines TRBV5-1 with TRBJ1-3; no firm D call. V lost 4 bases to trimming and J lost 0 bases, with 8 bases between them. The germline V gene encodes CDR1 SGHRS and CDR2 YFSETQ. The CDR3 sequence is 14 residues long. Here the CDR3 DNA reads TGCGCCAGCAGCCAAGGAGTCTCTGGAAACACCATATATTTT. Its translation: CASSQGVSGNTIYF.

The rearrangement uses TRBV19 and TRBJ1-4; 8 bases are shared with TRBD1. Losses at the gene ends were 3 bases for V and 8 bases for J; bases not matched to a gene: 5. The CDR3 contains 14 residues. Germline CDR1 and CDR2: LNHDA and SQIVND (reference sequence). The CDR3 is CASSIGQGSEKLFF. In nucleotides, the CDR3 is TGTGCCAGTAGTATTGGACAGGGATCGGAAAAACTGTTTTTT.

This chain joins TRBV6-2 or TRBV6-3 and TRBJ2-5; weak D call: TRBD2 (5 bases). Germline V CDR1 and CDR2: MNHEY, SVGEGT. V lost 0 bases to trimming and J lost 4 bases, with 9 bases between them. The CDR3 extends over 14 amino acids. The CDR3 nucleotides read TGTGCCAGCAGTTACTCTGGAGGCACAGAGACCCAGTACTTC. Its protein product is CASSYSGGTETQYF.

This chain links TRBV27 with TRBJ2-7; D is unresolved. Trimming left V 0 bases short and J 7 bases short, with 13 bases between. Germline CDR1 reads MNHEY; CDR2 reads SMNVEV (reference sequence). CDR3 length: 14 residues. This CDR3 reads CASSLSLGVREQYF. Written as DNA, the CDR3 is TGTGCCAGCAGTTTATCCCTCGGAGTGCGAGAGCAGTACTTC.